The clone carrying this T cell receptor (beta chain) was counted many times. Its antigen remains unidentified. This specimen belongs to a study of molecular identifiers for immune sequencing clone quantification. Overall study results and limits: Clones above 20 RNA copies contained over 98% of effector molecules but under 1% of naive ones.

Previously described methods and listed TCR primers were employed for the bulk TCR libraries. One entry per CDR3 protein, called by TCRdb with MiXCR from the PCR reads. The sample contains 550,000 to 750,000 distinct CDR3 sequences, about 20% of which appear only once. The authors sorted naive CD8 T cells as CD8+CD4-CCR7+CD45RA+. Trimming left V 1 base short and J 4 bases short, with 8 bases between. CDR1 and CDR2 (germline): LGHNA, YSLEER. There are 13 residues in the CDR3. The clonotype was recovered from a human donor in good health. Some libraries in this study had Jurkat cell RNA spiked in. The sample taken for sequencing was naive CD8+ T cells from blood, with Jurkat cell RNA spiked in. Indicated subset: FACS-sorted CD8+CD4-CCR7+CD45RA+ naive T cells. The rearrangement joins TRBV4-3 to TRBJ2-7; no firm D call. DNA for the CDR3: TGCGCCAGCAGCCAAGGGCAAGAGTACGAGCAGTACTTC. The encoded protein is CASSQGQEYEQYF.